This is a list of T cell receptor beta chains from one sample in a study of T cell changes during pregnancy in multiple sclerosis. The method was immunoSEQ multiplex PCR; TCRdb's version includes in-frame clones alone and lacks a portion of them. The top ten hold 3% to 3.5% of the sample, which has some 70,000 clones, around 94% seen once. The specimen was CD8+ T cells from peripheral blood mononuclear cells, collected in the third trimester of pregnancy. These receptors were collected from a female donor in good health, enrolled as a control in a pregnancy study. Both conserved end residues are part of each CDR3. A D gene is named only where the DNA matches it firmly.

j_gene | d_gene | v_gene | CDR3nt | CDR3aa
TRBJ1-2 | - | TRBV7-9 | TGTGCCAGCAGTTTCGGGGGGGATGGCTACACCTTC | CASSFGGDGYTF
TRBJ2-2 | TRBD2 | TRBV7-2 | TGTGCCAGCAGCACCTGGACTAGCGGGGTGACCGGGGAGCTGTTTTTT | CASSTWTSGVTGELFF
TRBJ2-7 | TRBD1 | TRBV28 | TGTGCCAGCAGTTGGGACAGGACCTACGAGCAGTACTTC | CASSWDRTYEQYF
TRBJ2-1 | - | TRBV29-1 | TGCAGCGTTGAAGATTGGAGGGTCCCGGTTAATGAGCAGTTCTTC | CSVEDWRVPVNEQFF
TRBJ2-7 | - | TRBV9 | TGTGCCAGCAGCGTAGGAGAGGCTAGCGCCGACGAGCAGTACTTC | CASSVGEASADEQYF
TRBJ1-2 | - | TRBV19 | TGTGCCAGTAGTAGCAGGGAGGAAATCTATGGCTACACCTTC | CASSSREEIYGYTF
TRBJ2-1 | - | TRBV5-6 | TGTGCCAGCAGCTTACCTATCCGCGGCTCCTACAATGAGCAGTTCTTC | CASSLPIRGSYNEQFF
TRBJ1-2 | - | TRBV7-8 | TGTGCCAGCAGTCCTGGGAGGGGTCAGGGCTATGGCTACACCTTC | CASSPGRGQGYGYTF
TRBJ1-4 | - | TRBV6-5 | TGTGCCAGCAGTTACGACGGGGGGATGCTTAATGAAAAACTGTTTTTT | CASSYDGGMLNEKLFF
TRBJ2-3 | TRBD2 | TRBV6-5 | TGTGCCAGCAGTTACTGGGCTAGCGGGGGTCCAGATACGCAGTATTTT | CASSYWASGGPDTQYF
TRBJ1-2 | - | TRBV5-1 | TGCGCCAGCAGCTTGGGGGGGGACTATGGCTACACCTTC | CASSLGGDYGYTF
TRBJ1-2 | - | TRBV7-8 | TGTGCCAGCAGCTTAGTTGTCAGGCAGGACTATGGCTACACCTTC | CASSLVVRQDYGYTF
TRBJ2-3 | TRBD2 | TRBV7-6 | TGTGCCAGCAGCTTAGGGGTGATACGGGGGGGCAGCACAGATACGCAGTATTTT | CASSLGVIRGGSTDTQYF
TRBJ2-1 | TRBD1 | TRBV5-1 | TGCGCCAGCAGCTTGGACTTGACAGGGGATGAGCAGTTCTTC | CASSLDLTGDEQFF
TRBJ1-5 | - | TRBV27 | TGTGCCAGCAGTAGGGCGGGAGGGAATCAGCCCCAGCATTTT | CASSRAGGNQPQHF
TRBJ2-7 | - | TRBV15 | TGTGCCACCAGCAAACAAAAACCCTTCTACGAGCAGTACTTC | CATSKQKPFYEQYF
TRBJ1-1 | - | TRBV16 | TGTGCCAGCACCTCGGGGGTGAACACTGAAGCTTTCTTT | CASTSGVNTEAFF
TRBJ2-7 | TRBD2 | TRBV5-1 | TGCGCCAGCAGCCCCCATGTGGCGGGGGGGCCCGGCTACGAGCAGTACTTC | CASSPHVAGGPGYEQYF
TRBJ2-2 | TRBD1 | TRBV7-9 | TGTGCCAGCGTCACGAGACAGGGGGCTTCAAGGACCGGGGAGCTGTTTTTT | CASVTRQGASRTGELFF
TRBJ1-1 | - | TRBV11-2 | TGTGCCAGCAGCTTTAACGGGGGGAACACTGAAGCTTTCTTT | CASSFNGGNTEAFF
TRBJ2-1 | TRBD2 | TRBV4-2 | TGTGCCAGCAGCCAAGATGTCAGCGGGGGCTACAATGAGCAGTTCTTC | CASSQDVSGGYNEQFF
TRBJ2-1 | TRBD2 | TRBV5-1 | TGCGCCAGCAGCTTACGGGAGGGTGAGCAGTTCTTC | CASSLREGEQFF
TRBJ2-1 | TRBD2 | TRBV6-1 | TGTGCCAGCAGTAAGACTAGCCGGATCGACAATGAGCAGTTCTTC | CASSKTSRIDNEQFF
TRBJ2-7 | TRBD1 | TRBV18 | TGTGCCAGCTCACCCCGACAGGGCTACGAGCAGTACTTC | CASSPRQGYEQYF
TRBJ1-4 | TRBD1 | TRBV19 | TGTGCCAGTAGCCTCCTCGGGACAGGGAATGAAAAACTGTTTTTT | CASSLLGTGNEKLFF
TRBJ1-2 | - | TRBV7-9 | TGTGCCAGCAGCCATCCCATGGGACAACCGGGGGGCTACACCTTC | CASSHPMGQPGGYTF
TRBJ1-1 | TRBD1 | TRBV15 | TGTGCCACCAGCAGAGATCAGGGGGCTAGCACTGAAGCTTTCTTT | CATSRDQGASTEAFF
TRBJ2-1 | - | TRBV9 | TGTGCCAGCAGCAGTGGGTTTCGGAGTGAGCAGTTCTTC | CASSSGFRSEQFF